One and the same sample provided the 16 T cell receptor beta chains below, sequenced in a study of CD8+ T cells in alopecia areata. Isolated RNA was reverse transcribed into cDNA used as the sequencing template. TCRdb keeps only in-frame clones here, not all; method: immunoSEQ multiplex PCR. Seen here are about 3,600 clones, 60% to 75% observed once, and the top ten hold around 9.3%. The treatment here: oral pan-JAK inhibitor, 5-10 mg twice daily. Alopecia areata patients provided lesional scalp punch biopsies and peripheral blood. The input for sequencing was skin, taken at week 24, from a patient treated with tofacitinib. These receptors were obtained from a human donor with alopecia areata.

The chain joins TRBV15 to TRBJ1-6, with 7 bases matching TRBD1. The CDR3 has 18 amino acids. The V and J ends lost 5 bases and 12 bases, in that order; junction bases with no gene match: 22. Germline V gene data show CDR1 as LNHNV and CDR2 as YYDKDF (reference sequence). CDR3 coding DNA: TGTGCCACCAGCGAAGGGGGGTTTTTAGGGGGCCGGAATGAACCCCTCCACTTT. Amino acid sequence: CATSEGGFLGGRNEPLHF.

This clone was observed a handful of times. The V and J genes are TRBV5-4 and TRBJ2-4; tentatively, D is TRBD1 (6 bases). Germline-derived CDR1 and CDR2 are SGHNT and YYREEE (reference sequence). CDR3 length: 15 amino acids. The V gene lost 3 bases and the J gene lost 7 bases, with 17 bases spanning the gap. This CDR3 reads CASSWSGEPRNIQYF. The CDR3 coding sequence is TGTGCCAGCAGCTGGTCAGGGGAGCCGAGGAACATTCAGTACTTC.

This chain uses TRBV28 with TRBJ1-4, with TRBD1 identical over 8 bases. The CDR3 spans 15 residues. The germline gives CDR1 MDHEN, CDR2 SYDVKM. The trim removed 6 bases at V and 7 bases at J, leaving 10 bases unmatched. CDR3 in DNA: TGTGCCAGCAGCCCCACAGGGGGTAGGAGTGAAAAACTGTTTTTT. Protein: CASSPTGGRSEKLFF.

This rearrangement joins TRBV7-9 to TRBJ1-1; 7 nucleotides match TRBD1. Germline V gene data show CDR1 as SEHNR and CDR2 as FQNEAQ (reference sequence). This CDR3 comprises 18 residues. V gave up 5 bases and J gave up 0 bases; unmatched junction bases: 15. The CDR3 region is CASSQDRDYPFMNTEAFF. The CDR3 coding sequence is TGTGCCAGCAGCCAAGACAGGGACTACCCATTCATGAACACTGAAGCTTTCTTT.

The V call is TRBV6-6, the J call TRBJ1-2; 7 nucleotides line up with TRBD1. Per germline, CDR1 MNHNY and CDR2 SVGAGI (reference sequence). J gave up 3 bases and V 7 bases, and 14 bases lay outside the gene matches. The CDR3 sequence is 16 residues long. The CDR3 sequence is CASNRRDSLLDYGYTF. The CDR3 coding sequence is TGTGCCAGCAACCGCCGGGACAGCCTCTTGGACTATGGCTACACCTTC.

The chain is built from TRBV4-1 and TRBJ2-2; D may correspond to TRBD1 or TRBD2 (5 bases each). V lost 0 bases to trimming and J lost 5 bases, with 10 bases between them. This CDR3 has 15 residues. Germline V CDR1 and CDR2: MGHRA, YSYEKL. In DNA, the CDR3 is TGCGCCAGCAGCCAAGAGGGACCCGGGACCGGGGAGCTGTTTTTT. The encoded protein is CASSQEGPGTGELFF.

CDR3 region: CASSYSRTGASFGAFF. CDR3 sequence (DNA): TGTGCCAGCAGTTACTCACGGACAGGGGCTAGTTTTGGTGCTTTCTTT. The V gene is TRBV6-5, the J gene TRBJ1-1; 9 bases are shared with TRBD1. J lost 11 bases, V lost 0 bases, and 13 bases had no gene match. Germline V lookup: CDR1 MNHEY, CDR2 SVGAGI. There are 16 residues in the CDR3.

This clone was recorded a few times. The chain carries TRBV11-2 and TRBJ2-3; the D is unclear. The germline V and J ends were trimmed by 4 bases and 6 bases, with 8 bases remaining between them. Germline V gene lookup returns CDR1 SGHAT and CDR2 FQNNGV. The CDR3 is 12 residues long. The CDR3 spells CASSSGWDTQYF. Here the CDR3 DNA reads TGTGCCAGCAGCTCCGGATGGGATACGCAGTATTTT.

The sample holds one count of this clone. The CDR3 DNA reads as TGTGCCACCAGCAGAGGGGGGGGCAATCAGCCCCAGCATTTT. This codes for CATSRGGGNQPQHF. V gene TRBV15 combines with J gene TRBJ1-5, with a weak D call TRBD1 (5 bases). The CDR3 has 14 amino acids. V was pared by 1 base and J by 2 bases, with 6 bases between. Germline lookup yields CDR1 LNHNV and CDR2 YYDKDF (reference sequence).

The count of this clone is one. The CDR3 sequence is CASSLLRTQYF. CDR3 coding DNA: TGCGCCAGCAGCCTCCTACGGACCCAGTACTTC. V and J are TRBV4-1 and TRBJ2-5; no reliable D call. CDR1 and CDR2 from the germline V gene are MGHRA and YSYEKL. Trimming cost V 4 bases and J 7 bases, with 7 bases left between them. CDR3 length: 11 amino acids.

The V call is TRBV27, the J call TRBJ1-3, with a tentative D call TRBD1 (6 bases). Germline CDR1 is MNHEY and CDR2 is SMNVEV (reference sequence). This CDR3 is 17 amino acids long. The ends were cut back, 6 bases at V and 6 bases at J, with 24 bases in the middle. In DNA form, the CDR3 reads TGTGCCAGCAGCCCCCAATCCACCGGGACACGTGAAAACACCATATATTTT. Amino acids: CASSPQSTGTRENTIYF.

This clone was detected a few times. This chain links TRBV30 with TRBJ2-5; 10 bases are a match to TRBD2. The CDR3 sequence is 17 residues long. J was trimmed by 3 bases and V by 1 base; bases with no gene match: 11. In germline, CDR1 is GTSNPN, CDR2 SVGIG (reference sequence). The CDR3 sequence is CAWSGSSGGASEETQYF. In DNA form, the CDR3 reads TGTGCCTGGAGTGGCTCAAGCGGGGGGGCGAGTGAAGAGACCCAGTACTTC.

The V call is TRBV11-2, the J call TRBJ1-6; weak D call: TRBD1 (6 bases). CDR3 length: 15 residues. V lost 5 bases and J lost 6, with 14 bases in between. The V gene's germline CDR1 is SGHAT and CDR2 FQNNGV. CDR3 coding DNA: TGTGCCAGCAGCGTCCCCGACAGGTTTAATTCACCCCTCCACTTT. It translates to CASSVPDRFNSPLHF.

V and J are TRBV28 and TRBJ2-7, with TRBD1 matching over 7 bases. Germline CDR1 and CDR2: MDHEN and SYDVKM. This CDR3 is built from 15 residues. The V and J ends lost 6 bases and 6 bases, in that order; junction bases with no gene match: 14. The CDR3 loop reads CASSSTGLGRSEQYF. DNA of the CDR3: TGTGCCAGCAGCTCGACAGGGTTGGGTCGCTCCGAGCAGTACTTC.

This clone was recorded once. The genes are TRBV9 and TRBJ2-7; D remains ambiguous. Germline CDR1 reads SGDLS; CDR2 reads YYNGEE. Trimming stripped 1 base from V and 5 bases from J, with 13 bases between. This CDR3 spans 14 amino acids. The CDR3 region is CASSVSGFGNEQYF. CDR3 coding DNA: TGTGCCAGCAGCGTATCCGGGTTTGGCAACGAGCAGTACTTC.

With respect to this clone: A much larger clone differs from this one at a single base, so this may be a read error. This chain uses TRBV9 with TRBJ1-5; D might be TRBD1 (5 bases). CDR1 is SGDLS and CDR2 is YYNGEE in the germline V gene. The length of the CDR3 is 13 residues. CDR3 nucleotides: TGTGCCTGCAGCGGACATGGCAATCAGCCCCAGCATTTT. It translates to CACSGHGNQPQHF.